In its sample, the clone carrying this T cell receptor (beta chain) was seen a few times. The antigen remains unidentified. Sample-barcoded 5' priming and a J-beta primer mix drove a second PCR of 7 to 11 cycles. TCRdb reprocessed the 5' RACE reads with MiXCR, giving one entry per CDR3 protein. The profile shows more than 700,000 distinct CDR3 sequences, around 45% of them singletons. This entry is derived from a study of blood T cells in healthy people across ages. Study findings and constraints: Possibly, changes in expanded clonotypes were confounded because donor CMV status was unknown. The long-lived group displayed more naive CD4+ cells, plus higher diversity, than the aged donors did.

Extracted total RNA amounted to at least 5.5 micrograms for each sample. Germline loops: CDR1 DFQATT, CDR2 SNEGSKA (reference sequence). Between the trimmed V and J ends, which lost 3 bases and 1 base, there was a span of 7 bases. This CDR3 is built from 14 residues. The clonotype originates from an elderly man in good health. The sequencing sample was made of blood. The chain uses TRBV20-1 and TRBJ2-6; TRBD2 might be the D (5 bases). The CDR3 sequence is CSARRVSGANVLTF. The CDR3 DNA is TGCAGTGCTAGGCGGGTATCTGGGGCCAACGTCCTGACTTTC.